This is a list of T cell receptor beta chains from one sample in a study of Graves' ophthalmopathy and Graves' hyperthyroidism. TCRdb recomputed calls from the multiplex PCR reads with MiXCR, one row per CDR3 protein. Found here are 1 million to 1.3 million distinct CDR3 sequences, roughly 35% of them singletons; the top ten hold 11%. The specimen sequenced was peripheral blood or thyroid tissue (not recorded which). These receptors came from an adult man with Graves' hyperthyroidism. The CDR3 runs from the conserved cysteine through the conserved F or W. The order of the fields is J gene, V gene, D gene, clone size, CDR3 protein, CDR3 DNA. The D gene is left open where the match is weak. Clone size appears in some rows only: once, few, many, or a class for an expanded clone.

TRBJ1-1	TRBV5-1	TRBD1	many	CASSLAGTGYTEAFF	TGTGCCAGCAGCTTAGCCGGGACAGGGTACACTGAAGCTTTCTTT
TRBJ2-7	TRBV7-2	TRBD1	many	CASSLVAGGYEQYF	TGTGCCAGCAGCTTAGTCGCAGGGGGCTACGAGCAGTACTTC
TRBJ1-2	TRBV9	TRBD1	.	CASSENAGTGVGFGYGYTF	TGTGCCAGCAGCGAAAATGCCGGGACAGGGGTTGGGTTCGGCTATGGCTACACCTTC
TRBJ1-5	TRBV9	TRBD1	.	CASSIRTGDGETQHF	TGTGCCAGCAGCATTAGGACAGGGGACGGTGAGACCCAGCATTTT
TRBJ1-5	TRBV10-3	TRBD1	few	CASTGVDGLWEPQHF	TGTGCCAGCACAGGGGTTGATGGCCTATGGGAGCCCCAGCATTTT
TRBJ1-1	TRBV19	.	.	CASSIPRQGKAFF	TGTGCCAGTAGTATTCCCCGGCAGGGGAAAGCTTTCTTT
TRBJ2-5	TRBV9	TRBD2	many	CASSTGLAGGSWETQYF	TGTGCCAGCAGCACCGGACTAGCGGGAGGATCTTGGGAGACCCAGTACTTC
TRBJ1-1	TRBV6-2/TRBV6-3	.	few	CASSPRGDLNTEAFF	TGTGCCAGCAGTCCTAGGGGTGATCTGAACACTGAAGCTTTCTTT
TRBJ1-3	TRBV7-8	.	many	CASSPRRSPGNTIYF	TGTGCCAGCAGTCCTAGGCGTAGTCCTGGAAACACCATATATTTT
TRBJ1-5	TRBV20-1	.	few	CSATRVSGGGSLDQPQHF	TGCAGTGCAACCAGGGTGTCGGGGGGGGGTTCTTTGGATCAGCCCCAGCATTTT
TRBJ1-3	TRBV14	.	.	CASSLDGSTIYF	TGTGCCAGCAGCCTTGACGGGAGCACCATATATTTT
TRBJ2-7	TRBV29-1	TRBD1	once	CSVGKDRAEGEQYF	TGCAGCGTTGGTAAGGACAGGGCCGAAGGCGAGCAGTACTTC
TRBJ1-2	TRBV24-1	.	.	CATSDWRGSTYGYTF	TGTGCCACCAGTGATTGGAGGGGTTCCACCTATGGCTACACCTTC
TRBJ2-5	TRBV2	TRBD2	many	CASSVRASGAETQYF	TGTGCCAGCAGTGTCAGAGCTAGCGGGGCAGAGACCCAGTACTTC
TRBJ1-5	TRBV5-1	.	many	CASSLEGGRIQPQHF	TGCGCCAGCAGCTTGGAGGGTGGCAGGATTCAGCCCCAGCATTTT
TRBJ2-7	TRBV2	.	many	CASSDAGYEQYF	TGTGCCAGCAGTGACGCAGGCTACGAGCAGTACTTC
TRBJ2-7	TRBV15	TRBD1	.	CATSREDRGEGQYF	TGTGCCACCAGCAGAGAAGACAGGGGCGAGGGACAGTACTTC
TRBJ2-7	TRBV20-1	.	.	CSARGPGRWGTGAYEQYF	TGCAGTGCTAGAGGTCCCGGACGTTGGGGGACCGGCGCCTACGAGCAGTACTTC
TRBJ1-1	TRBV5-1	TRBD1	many	CASRPSMTGANTEAFF	TGCGCCAGCAGGCCCTCAATGACAGGGGCGAACACTGAAGCTTTCTTT
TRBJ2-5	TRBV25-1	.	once	CASSDGQQETQYF	TGTGCCAGCAGTGACGGACAGCAAGAGACCCAGTACTTC
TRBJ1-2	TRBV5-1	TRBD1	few	CASSLPTGRDYGYTF	TGCGCCAGCAGCTTGCCGACAGGGAGAGACTATGGCTACACCTTC
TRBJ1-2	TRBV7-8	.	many	CASSPIGDDYGYTF	TGTGCCAGCAGCCCTATAGGAGACGACTATGGCTACACCTTC
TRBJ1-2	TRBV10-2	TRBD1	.	CASRRDSFLNYGYTF	TGTGCCAGCAGGAGGGACAGTTTTTTAAACTATGGCTACACCTTC
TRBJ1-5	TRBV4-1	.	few	CASSQDRARVSNQPQHF	TGCGCCAGCAGCCAAGACAGGGCGAGGGTTAGCAATCAGCCCCAGCATTTT
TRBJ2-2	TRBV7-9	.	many	CASSLSESAGELFF	TGTGCCAGCAGCTTATCTGAATCGGCCGGGGAGCTGTTTTTT
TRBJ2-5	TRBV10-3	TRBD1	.	CAISYGPSAGTGGQETQYF	TGTGCCATCAGTTACGGCCCATCGGCCGGGACAGGGGGACAAGAGACCCAGTACTTC
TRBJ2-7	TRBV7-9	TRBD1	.	CASSFPQTGRTYEQYF	TGTGCCAGCAGTTTCCCTCAGACAGGGCGGACCTACGAGCAGTACTTC
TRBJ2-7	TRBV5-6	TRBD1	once	CASSPRDSRSQQYF	TGTGCCAGCAGCCCTCGGGACAGTAGGTCCCAGCAGTACTTC
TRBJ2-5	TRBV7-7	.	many	CASSLELSETQYF	TGTGCCAGCAGCTTAGAACTATCAGAGACCCAGTACTTC
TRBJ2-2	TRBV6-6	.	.	CASSYSERRMGELFF	TGTGCCAGCAGTTACTCGGAGCGGCGGATGGGGGAGCTGTTTTTT
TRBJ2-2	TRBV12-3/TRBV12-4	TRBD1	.	CASRPTPGQGLGELFF	TGTGCCAGCAGGCCCACACCGGGACAGGGCCTCGGGGAGCTGTTTTTT
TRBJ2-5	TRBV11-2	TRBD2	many	CASSFIKGLALVETQYF	TGTGCCAGCAGCTTCATCAAGGGACTAGCTCTCGTCGAGACCCAGTACTTC
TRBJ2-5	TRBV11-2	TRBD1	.	CASSEALLGQGARETQYF	TGTGCCAGCAGTGAAGCGCTTCTAGGACAGGGAGCCCGAGAGACCCAGTACTTC